This T cell receptor beta chain was recovered during a study of T cell repertoires in cytomegalovirus infection. TCRdb re-called the reads through MiXCR, storing one row per CDR3 protein. The profile shows 400,000 to 600,000 distinct CDR3 sequences, about 42% of them singletons. Concerning this clonotype itself: Its antigen is as yet unknown.

This CDR3 spans 14 amino acids. Trimming cost V 7 bases and J 6 bases, with 15 bases left between them. This TCR was recovered from a human donor in good health (CMV status not recorded). Some clones in this sample may be carry-over from other donors' samples. The sample in question was cultured PBMCs, obtained from culture after CMV antigen stimulation. The J gene is TRBJ1-4, the V gene TRBV12-3 or TRBV12-4; D ambiguous. The CDR3, as DNA: TGTGCCAGCACCCTCGGGAGTCGGGATGAAAAACTGTTTTTT. Protein: CASTLGSRDEKLFF.